One sample yielded the 9 T cell receptor beta chains listed below, sequenced in a study of T-cell reconstitution after alpha-beta-depleted transplantation in children. Preparation of the TCRbeta library involved a method that used unique molecular identifiers. In TCRdb, the PCR reads were re-called with MiXCR into one record per CDR3 protein. The sample includes roughly 170,000 distinct CDR3 sequences, 6% to 7% of them seen just once. The specimen was PBMCs from the stem cell graft donor, collected from the stem cell graft. These receptors originate from a human donor who donated a stem cell graft to a child with Wiskott-Aldrich syndrome.

The chain links TRBV24-1 to TRBJ2-2; D gene unclear. The CDR3 sequence is 15 residues long. V was trimmed by 6 bases and J by 0 bases, leaving 10 bases between them. Germline loops: CDR1 KGHDR, CDR2 SFDVKD. CDR3 residues: CATSLKDANTGELFF. CDR3 bases: TGTGCCACCAGTTTGAAGGATGCGAACACCGGGGAGCTGTTTTTT.

This clonotype has a count of ten or more. The rearrangement uses TRBV12-3 or TRBV12-4 and TRBJ1-4; D gene ambiguous. This CDR3 contains 14 residues. The V end was cut by 8 bases, the J end by 0 bases, with 10 bases between. The CDR3 DNA reads TGTGCCAGCTCTACTAGACCAACTAATGAAAAACTGTTTTTT. Its translation: CASSTRPTNEKLFF.

The chain has TRBV18 and TRBJ1-1, with a tentative D call TRBD1 (6 bases). Trimming removed 0 bases from V and 3 bases from J, with 11 bases in between. The germline V gene encodes CDR1 KGHSH and CDR2 LQKENI. This CDR3 is 15 amino acids long. The chain's CDR3 is CASSPPNRADTEAFF. In nucleotides, the CDR3 is TGTGCCAGCTCACCACCGAACAGGGCGGACACTGAAGCTTTCTTT. Full variable domain (missing parts from reference TRBV18 and TRBJ1-1): NAGVMQNPRHLVRRRGQEARLRCSPMKGHSHVYWYRQLPEEGLKFMVYLQKENIIDESGMPKERFSAEFPKEGPSILRIQQVVRGDSAAYFCASSPPNRADTEAFFGQGTRLTVV.

The sample holds many counts of this clonotype. This rearrangement joins TRBV14 to TRBJ2-5; D gene ambiguous. With 2 bases removed from V and 1 base from J, the gap between germline ends came to 8 bases. The CDR3 extends over 14 amino acids. In germline, CDR1 is SGHDN, CDR2 FVKESK. Here the CDR3 reads CASSQSHLQETQYF. The CDR3 DNA reads TGTGCCAGCAGCCAATCGCATCTCCAAGAGACCCAGTACTTC. The variable domain in full, completed from reference TRBV14 and TRBJ2-5, reads EAGVTQFPSHSVIEKGQTVTLRCDPISGHDNLYWYRRVMGKEIKFLLHFVKESKQDESGMPNNRFLAERTGGTYSTLKVQPAELEDSGVYFCASSQSHLQETQYFGPGTRLLVL.

This clonotype was counted at least ten times. The V and J genes are TRBV20-1 and TRBJ1-5; tentative D call: TRBD1 (6 bases). The CDR3 totals 13 residues. Germline-derived CDR1 and CDR2 are DFQATT and SNEGSKA (reference sequence). Trimming removed 3 bases from V and 4 bases from J, with 10 bases in between. The CDR3 nucleotides read TGCAGTGCTAGGGATACAGGGAATCAGCCCCAGCATTTT. It is translated as CSARDTGNQPQHF.

Many counts were recorded for this clonotype. The chain recombines TRBV20-1 with TRBJ2-3; a weak D match, TRBD2 (6 bases). Germline V gene sequence: CDR1 DFQATT, CDR2 SNEGSKA (reference sequence). Trimming cost V 3 bases and J 3 bases, with 16 bases left between them. The CDR3 is 15 amino acids. The CDR3 region is CSARVQAGPTDTQYF. CDR3 DNA: TGCAGTGCTAGGGTCCAAGCGGGCCCTACAGATACGCAGTATTTT.

This clonotype showed up many times. The chain uses TRBV5-6 and TRBJ2-3, with 9 bases that match TRBD2. The CDR3 is made up of 14 amino acids. V was clipped by 5 bases and J by 3 bases; unmatched bases: 4. The V gene's germline CDR1 is SGHDT and CDR2 YYEEEE. CDR3 nucleotide sequence: TGTGCCAGCAGTTTGACTAGCGGTACAGATACGCAGTATTTT. As protein: CASSLTSGTDTQYF.

This clonotype was recorded at least ten times. The chain combines TRBV12-3 or TRBV12-4 with TRBJ2-7; no clear D gene. The CDR3 sequence is 13 residues long. The V and J ends lost 1 base and 2 bases respectively, with 6 bases between them. In DNA, the CDR3 is TGTGCCAGCAGTTTAGACGCGCCCTACGAGCAGTACTTC. It is translated as CASSLDAPYEQYF.

The CDR3 nucleotides read TGTGCCAGCAGCCCAACTTTGGGACTAGCGGACTCCTACGAGCAGTACTTC. Protein: CASSPTLGLADSYEQYF. The chain combines TRBV3-1 with TRBJ2-7; TRBD2 matches at 11 bases. Germline-derived CDR1 and CDR2 are LGHDT and YNNKEL (reference sequence). The CDR3 sequence is 17 residues long. J was trimmed by 0 bases and V by 4 bases; bases with no gene match: 8.